This T cell receptor beta chain was profiled in a study of blood T cell repertoires in COVID-19. After removal of 3 bases from V and 3 bases from J, the junction contained 7 bases not matched to a gene. Germline lookup yields CDR1 ENHRY and CDR2 SYGVKD. The CDR3 sequence is 16 residues long. Authors' data handling: Estimation of nucleated cell counts relied on the amplification of reference gene primers. The assay was immunoSEQ multiplex PCR, and TCRdb's table has in-frame clones only and misses some. The DNA gave D and trimming, while V, J and clone size come from that table. This sample has 60,000 to 85,000 clones, with more than 75% found just once.

The chain has TRBV10-3 and TRBJ1-4; 7 bases are a match to TRBD1. The TCR comes from a human donor in a cohort sampled during active COVID-19. Input material: peripheral blood. CDR3 in amino acids: CAISDRQGFANEKLFF. The CDR3 coding sequence is TGTGCCATCAGTGACAGACAGGGCTTTGCTAATGAAAAACTGTTTTTT.